The 26 T cell receptor beta chains reported below all come from one sample, sequenced in a study of resident and recirculating memory T cells in vitiligo. Sequencing used immunoSEQ multiplex PCR; TCRdb keeps in-frame clones, though not all of them. This table has about 42,000 clones, 92% appearing once. Specimen: blood. The receptors were sampled from a male donor with vitiligo.

Here the CDR3 reads CASSQGLLGTKNGYTF. The CDR3 nucleotides are TGCGCCAGCAGCCAAGGGCTTCTGGGCACGAAGAATGGCTACACCTTC. The rearrangement links TRBV4-3 to TRBJ1-2; D is ambiguous. From germline, CDR1 is LGHNA and CDR2 YSLEER. V was cut by 1 base and J by 6 bases, with 18 bases left in between. There are 16 residues in the CDR3.

The chain has TRBV18 and TRBJ1-1; no definite D call. The V end lost 1 base, the J end lost 7 bases, and 16 bases lay between the germline ends. Germline V gene lookup returns CDR1 KGHSH and CDR2 LQKENI. CDR3 length: 15 residues. CDR3 loop: CASSPRVGTEIEAFF. For the CDR3, the DNA is TGTGCCAGCTCACCACGGGTTGGAACGGAGATTGAAGCTTTCTTT.

The table lists this clone with a count of one. This chain uses TRBV9 with TRBJ2-5; 9 positions match TRBD2. CDR1 is SGDLS, CDR2 YYNGEE, per germline. Trimming removed 3 bases from V and 4 bases from J; junction bases left unmatched: 13. The CDR3 has 17 residues. In DNA, the CDR3 is TGTGCCAGCAGCGCGAGCCGGTTTAGCGGGGGCCGAGAGACCCAGTACTTC. Translation gives CASSASRFSGGRETQYF.

This clone has a single count. The CDR3 sequence: CASSVEQGANYGYTF. The CDR3 DNA is TGTGCCAGCAGCGTAGAACAGGGGGCTAACTATGGCTACACCTTC. The chain combines TRBV9 with TRBJ1-2; 8 bases agree with TRBD1. J was trimmed by 0 bases and V by 0 bases; bases with no gene match: 1. CDR1 SGDLS and CDR2 YYNGEE come from the germline V gene. CDR3 length: 15 amino acids. Full variable domain (outside the CDR3, taken from reference TRBV9 and TRBJ1-2): DSGVTQTPKHLITATGQRVTLRCSPRSGDLSVYWYQQSLDQGLQFLIQYYNGEERAKGNILERFSAQQFPDLHSELNLSSLELGDSALYFCASSVEQGANYGYTFGSGTRLTVV.

The chain links TRBV15 to TRBJ2-5, with 12 nucleotides matching TRBD2. With 1 base clipped from V and 0 bases from J, the junction kept 3 bases outside the gene matches. The germline CDR1 and CDR2 sequences are LNHNV and YYDKDF (reference sequence). CDR3 length equals 17 residues. The CDR3 protein is CATSRGTSGGYQETQYF. The CDR3 DNA follows: TGTGCCACCAGCAGAGGAACTAGCGGGGGGTACCAAGAGACCCAGTACTTC. Drawing the rest from reference TRBV15 and TRBJ2-5, the complete variable domain is DAMVIQNPRYQVTQFGKPVTLSCSQTLNHNVMYWYQQKSSQAPKLLFHYYDKDFNNEADTPDNFQSRRPNTSFCFLDIRSPGLGDTAMYLCATSRGTSGGYQETQYFGPGTRLLVL.

This clone was seen once. V usage is TRBV27 and J usage is TRBJ1-6; D possibly corresponds to TRBD1 (6 bases). The CDR3 extends over 16 amino acids. Germline assignment: CDR1 MNHEY and CDR2 SMNVEV (reference sequence). With 7 bases removed from V and 10 bases from J, the gap between germline ends came to 23 bases. CDR3 loop: CASNPRATGLGSPLHF. As DNA, the CDR3 is TGTGCCAGCAATCCACGGGCGACAGGACTTGGCTCACCCCTCCACTTT.

The chain employs TRBV5-1 and TRBJ2-1, with D tentatively TRBD2 (6 bases). Trimming stripped 6 bases from V and 0 bases from J, with 13 bases between. Germline CDR1 reads SGHRS; CDR2 reads YFSETQ. The length of the CDR3 is 15 residues. CDR3 coding DNA: TGCGCCAGCAACCTCTTGGGGGGCTCCTACAATGAGCAGTTCTTC. Its translation is CASNLLGGSYNEQFF.

J is TRBJ2-7 and V is TRBV5-1; TRBD1 matches at 7 bases. The CDR3 consists of 14 residues. Looked up from germline, CDR1 is SGHRS and CDR2 is YFSETQ. The J segment lost 6 bases and the V segment lost 1 base, leaving 7 bases of the junction unmatched. DNA of the CDR3: TGCGCCAGCAGCTTGCCGGACAGGCCGGCCGAGCAGTACTTC. Its protein product is CASSLPDRPAEQYF.

Only a few counts were recorded for this clone. This CDR3 reads CASRPQGPGNTIYF. The CDR3 nucleotides read TGTGCCAGCAGACCACAGGGGCCTGGAAACACCATATATTTT. The rearrangement joins TRBV2 to TRBJ1-3, with 7 bases fitting TRBD1. The CDR3 extends over 14 amino acids. Trimming took 6 bases from V and 2 from J; bases not matched to a gene: 4. Germline V gene data show CDR1 as SNHLY and CDR2 as FYNNEI.

The chain is built from TRBV7-9 and TRBJ1-3, with D hard to call. From germline, CDR1 is SEHNR and CDR2 FQNEAQ (reference sequence). V lost 5 bases and J lost 4, with 9 bases in between. This CDR3 comprises 13 residues. CDR3 in amino acids: CASSPAAGNTIYF. The DNA for the CDR3 is TGTGCCAGCAGCCCTGCGGCCGGAAACACCATATATTTT.

The J gene is TRBJ2-5, the V gene TRBV6-1, with D possibly being TRBD1 (5 bases). The V end lost 6 bases, the J end lost 1 base, and 12 bases lay between the germline ends. The CDR3 is made up of 14 amino acids. CDR1 is MNHNS, CDR2 SASEGT, per germline. The CDR3 is CASSAGLVQETQYF. Here the CDR3 DNA reads TGTGCCAGCAGCGCAGGGTTAGTCCAAGAGACCCAGTACTTC.

This clone appeared once. The V gene is TRBV7-6, the J gene TRBJ2-2; unclear D gene. With 1 base removed from V and 7 bases from J, the gap between germline ends came to 22 bases. Germline loops: CDR1 SGHVS, CDR2 FNYEAQ. This CDR3 is built from 18 residues. The CDR3 here is CASSLGLEPGSVGGELFF. CDR3 DNA sequence: TGTGCCAGCAGCTTAGGGCTAGAGCCCGGCTCTGTGGGCGGGGAGCTGTTTTTT.

To note about this clone: A junction end diverges from the germline sequence, so it may reflect a read error. The V and J genes are TRBV9 and TRBJ2-1; 9 positions match TRBD2. The CDR3 is made up of 17 amino acids. Germline CDR1 SGDLS, CDR2 YYNGEE. The CDR3 nucleotides are TGTGCCAGCAGCCCAGGAAGTAGCGGGGGCGCCTATAATGAGCAGTTCTTC. Its translation: CASSPGSSGGAYNEQFF.

The rearrangement uses TRBV7-3 and TRBJ2-3; 10 nucleotides align to TRBD2. V was clipped by 8 bases and J by 12 bases; unmatched bases: 8. The CDR3 is 12 residues long. Looked up from germline, CDR1 is SGHTA and CDR2 is FQGTGA. This chain's CDR3 is CASGISGGAQYF. The CDR3 DNA is TGTGCCAGCGGGATAAGCGGGGGGGCCCAGTATTTT.

The rearrangement joins TRBV7-2 to TRBJ2-1; 13 positions match TRBD2. Germline V gives CDR1 SGHTA, CDR2 FQGNSA. The CDR3 contains 16 residues. The J segment lost 5 bases and the V segment lost 4 bases, leaving 5 bases of the junction unmatched. The CDR3 spells CASSSPGLAGDNEQFF. The DNA of the CDR3 is TGTGCCAGCAGCTCCCCCGGACTAGCGGGGGACAATGAGCAGTTCTTC.

This clone was seen only once. V is TRBV5-1 and J is TRBJ2-1; TRBD1 matches at 7 bases. Germline trimming cut 1 base from V and 8 bases from J; bases unmatched to any gene: 9. CDR3 length: 15 residues. The germline V gene encodes CDR1 SGHRS and CDR2 YFSETQ. The chain's CDR3 is CASSLNTGVIDEQFF. CDR3 nucleotides: TGCGCCAGCAGCTTGAACACAGGGGTTATCGATGAGCAGTTCTTC.

The rearrangement joins TRBV18 to TRBJ2-2, with a tentative D call TRBD2 (5 bases). Trimming pared 4 bases from V and 1 base from J, leaving 7 bases between. Looked up from germline, CDR1 is KGHSH and CDR2 is LQKENI. CDR3 size: 14 residues. The CDR3 DNA reads TGTGCCAGCTCACAAGCGGTGAACACCGGGGAGCTGTTTTTT. Its translation is CASSQAVNTGELFF.

The chain is built from TRBV7-8 and TRBJ1-5, with 7 bases lining up with TRBD1. V was pared by 5 bases and J by 7 bases, with 5 bases of the junction left unmatched. Looked up from germline, CDR1 is SGHVS and CDR2 is FQNEAQ. The CDR3 contains 13 residues. The CDR3 loop reads CASSINRGQPQHF. The CDR3 bases are TGTGCCAGCAGCATCAACAGGGGACAGCCCCAGCATTTT.

In this sample, this clone turned up once. The chain links TRBV4-2 to TRBJ2-6; 10 bases agree with TRBD1. The CDR3 sequence is 19 residues long. Germline values: CDR1 LGHNA, CDR2 YNFKEQ. Unmatched junction bases numbered 5, after V lost 0 bases and J lost 0 bases. CDR3 region: CASSQEVGQGLSGANVLTF. The CDR3 nucleotides read TGTGCCAGCAGCCAAGAGGTGGGACAGGGGCTCTCTGGGGCCAACGTCCTGACTTTC.

This rearrangement joins TRBV11-3 to TRBJ2-1; 9 nucleotides agree with TRBD1. Germline V gene lookup returns CDR1 SGHNT and CDR2 YENEEA. CDR3 length: 15 amino acids. The trim removed 3 bases at V and 7 bases at J, leaving 7 bases unmatched. Written as DNA, the CDR3 is TGTGCCAGCAGCTTGGGACAGGGTGGGCATAATGAGCAGTTCTTC. Residues: CASSLGQGGHNEQFF.

The chain links TRBV11-1 to TRBJ1-5; D is ambiguous. The CDR3 spans 13 residues. Trimming removed 6 bases from V and 3 bases from J, with 9 bases in between. Germline-derived CDR1 and CDR2 are SGHAT and FQDESV (reference sequence). The CDR3 protein is CASSFHFNQPQHF. Here the CDR3 DNA reads TGTGCCAGCAGTTTCCACTTCAATCAGCCCCAGCATTTT.

The chain combines TRBV4-3 with TRBJ2-1, with a weak D call TRBD2 (7 bases). V lost 2 bases, J lost 1 base, and 15 bases lay in between. The CDR3 covers 17 residues. Germline lookup yields CDR1 LGHNA and CDR2 YSLEER. The CDR3 region is CASSQLTGGLSYNEQFF. DNA for the CDR3: TGCGCCAGCAGCCAACTTACCGGGGGGCTATCCTACAATGAGCAGTTCTTC.

The chain employs TRBV19 and TRBJ1-5; 8 nucleotides line up with TRBD1. The V gene's germline CDR1 is LNHDA and CDR2 SQIVND (reference sequence). J lost 9 bases, V lost 3 bases, and 13 bases had no gene match. The CDR3 consists of 16 residues. CDR3 in amino acids: CASSIQGAANQRPQHF. In DNA form, the CDR3 reads TGTGCCAGTAGTATCCAGGGGGCTGCTAATCAACGGCCCCAGCATTTT. Together with reference TRBV19 and TRBJ1-5, the CDR3 gives the full variable domain: DGGITQSPKYLFRKEGQNVTLSCEQNLNHDAMYWYRQDPGQGLRLIYYSQIVNDFQKGDIAEGYSVSREKKESFPLTVTSAQKNPTAFYLCASSIQGAANQRPQHFGDGTRLSIL.

The V call is TRBV5-3, the J call TRBJ1-4; no clear D gene. TRBV5-3 is noted as an ORF with a role that remains uncertain. Trimming shortened V by 4 bases and J by 5 bases, and 15 bases separated the two germline ends. This CDR3 is built from 15 residues. CDR3 sequence (DNA): TGTGCCAGAAGCGCCCCAGGCCCGAAGAATGAAAAACTGTTTTTT. Residues: CARSAPGPKNEKLFF.

The chain couples TRBV12-2 to TRBJ2-7; no DNA check was done on the table's D call, TRBD1. TRBV12-2 is a pseudogene segment. This CDR3 comprises 13 residues. The CDR3 bases are TGTGCAAGTCGCTTAGAACAGGGCTACGAGCAGTACTTC. This encodes CASRLEQGYEQYF.

Written as DNA, the CDR3 is TGCGCCAGCAGCCAAGATGGAACTAGCGGGGGGGGAGCAGATACGCAGTATTTT. Translation gives CASSQDGTSGGGADTQYF. The chain carries TRBV4-1 and TRBJ2-3; TRBD2 agrees at 13 bases. The CDR3 has 18 residues. The J segment lost 4 bases and the V segment lost 0 bases, leaving 7 bases of the junction unmatched. The germline V gene encodes CDR1 MGHRA and CDR2 YSYEKL.